This entry lists 29 T cell receptor beta chains sequenced from one sample in a study of T cells in Graves' hyperthyroidism and ophthalmopathy. TCR beta CDR3 regions were amplified from RNA. HTBI primers were employed in a first-round RT-PCR of the TCR CDR3. MiXCR was run by TCRdb on the multiplex PCR reads, yielding one entry per CDR3 protein. The sample carries nearly 750,000 distinct CDR3 sequences, roughly 32% recorded once. Sequenced: blood. These receptors all come from a woman in her forties with Graves' hyperthyroidism.

V usage is TRBV7-9 and J usage is TRBJ1-1; TRBD1 agrees at 7 bases. Looked up from germline, CDR1 is SEHNR and CDR2 is FQNEAQ (reference sequence). CDR3 length: 14 residues. The trim removed 5 bases at V and 4 bases at J, leaving 7 bases unmatched. This CDR3 is CASSPQPGGTEAFF. The CDR3 nucleotides are TGTGCCAGCAGCCCACAACCAGGGGGCACTGAAGCTTTCTTT. Variable domain in full (rest from reference TRBV7-9 and TRBJ1-1): DTGVSQNPRHKITKRGQNVTFRCDPISEHNRLYWYRQTLGQGPEFLTYFQNEAQLEKSRLLSDRFSAERPKGSFSTLEIQRTEQGDSAMYLCASSPQPGGTEAFFGQGTRLTVV.

As concerns this clonotype: A much larger clone lies one base from this, so it may be a read error. The J gene is TRBJ2-5, the V gene TRBV7-9; the match to TRBD2 covers 8 bases. The CDR3 loop spans 14 amino acids. Germline V gene data show CDR1 as SEHNR and CDR2 as FQNEAQ (reference sequence). Written as DNA, the CDR3 is TGTGTCAGCAGCCCCGGGGGGGCCGGGGAGACCCAGTACTTC. This codes for CVSSPGGAGETQYF.

This clonotype was seen a few times. This sequence joins TRBV9 and TRBJ1-2; the D gene is possibly TRBD1 (5 bases). The ends were cut back, 0 bases at V and 2 bases at J, with 11 bases in the middle. This CDR3 region has 15 residues. Germline V lookup: CDR1 SGDLS, CDR2 YYNGEE. As DNA, the CDR3 is TGTGCCAGCAGCGTAGGGGGGGTATCGAACTATGGCTACACCTTC. Translating it yields CASSVGGVSNYGYTF.

This clonotype was seen repeatedly, ten times or more. The CDR3 nucleotides read TGTGCCATCAGTGAGACCGGACAGAACACTGAAGCTTTCTTT. This translates into CAISETGQNTEAFF. This chain uses TRBV10-3 with TRBJ1-1; tentative D call: TRBD1 (5 bases). CDR1 ENHRY and CDR2 SYGVKD come from the germline V gene. Trimming shortened V by 2 bases and J by 1 base, and 8 bases separated the two germline ends. The CDR3 is 14 residues long.

This clonotype has only one observation. This chain joins TRBV24-1 and TRBJ2-3; 9 nucleotides agree with TRBD2. J was trimmed by 6 bases and V by 3 bases; bases with no gene match: 15. The CDR3 is made up of 18 amino acids. Germline V gives CDR1 KGHDR, CDR2 SFDVKD. The chain's CDR3 is CATSDVSGGAYFFDTQYF. The CDR3 bases are TGTGCCACCAGTGATGTTAGCGGGGGAGCCTACTTTTTCGATACGCAGTATTTT.

This rearrangement joins TRBV7-2 to TRBJ1-1, with TRBD1 as a possible D gene (5 bases). From germline, CDR1 is SGHTA and CDR2 FQGNSA. V was clipped by 1 base and J by 4 bases, with 10 bases between them. The CDR3 length is 14 residues. CDR3 amino acids: CASSLDWRGTEAFF. CDR3 DNA: TGTGCCAGCAGCTTAGATTGGAGGGGCACTGAAGCTTTCTTT. The variable domain in full, completed from reference TRBV7-2 and TRBJ1-1, reads GAGVSQSPSNKVTEKGKDVELRCDPISGHTALYWYRQSLGQGLEFLIYFQGNSAPDKSGLPSDRFSAERTGGSVSTLTIQRTQQEDSAVYLCASSLDWRGTEAFFGQGTRLTVV.

This chain links TRBV5-1 with TRBJ2-7, with D unclear. The CDR3 has 14 amino acids. CDR1 is SGHRS and CDR2 is YFSETQ in the germline V gene. The ends were cut back, 2 bases at V and 0 bases at J, with 9 bases in the middle. The CDR3 here is CASSFGAPSYEQYF. The CDR3 region has the DNA TGCGCCAGCAGCTTTGGTGCCCCCTCCTACGAGCAGTACTTC.

This clonotype showed up just once. The genes are TRBV5-6 and TRBJ1-2; D is undetermined. The V and J ends lost 0 bases and 5 bases respectively, with 11 bases between them. Per germline, CDR1 SGHDT and CDR2 YYEEEE. This CDR3 region has 14 residues. The CDR3 reads CASSLGGPRYGYTF. CDR3 sequence (DNA): TGTGCCAGCAGCTTGGGTGGACCCAGGTATGGCTACACCTTC.

The DNA for the CDR3 is TGTGCCAGCAGCTGGGATAGGCTGAACACTGAAGCTTTCTTT. It codes for CASSWDRLNTEAFF. This chain connects TRBV7-9 to TRBJ1-1; D is unclear. V lost 4 bases to trimming and J lost 0 bases, with 9 bases between them. This CDR3 comprises 14 residues. Germline V lookup: CDR1 SEHNR, CDR2 FQNEAQ (reference sequence).

This clonotype came up a few times. The CDR3 DNA follows: TGCGCCAGCAGCCAAGGGGTGGACACCGGGGAGCTGTTTTTT. Encoded protein: CASSQGVDTGELFF. The chain recombines TRBV4-1 with TRBJ2-2; the D is unclear. Germline CDR1 reads MGHRA; CDR2 reads YSYEKL. The CDR3 has 14 amino acids. Trimming removed 1 base at V and 3 bases at J, with 6 bases between.

This rearrangement joins TRBV7-9 to TRBJ1-2, with D perhaps TRBD1 (5 bases). This CDR3 has 15 residues. V lost 5 bases and J 7 bases, leaving 20 bases between the germline ends. Per the germline V gene, CDR1 is SEHNR and CDR2 is FQNEAQ (reference sequence). As DNA, the CDR3 is TGTGCCAGCAGCCCTTCGACGAGGGGCTACGGTGGCTACACCTTC. It encodes CASSPSTRGYGGYTF.

This clonotype was detected a few times. This chain joins TRBV4-1 and TRBJ1-1; no definite D call. This CDR3 has 15 residues. V shed 0 bases and J shed 0 bases, with 8 bases lying between them. CDR1 is MGHRA, CDR2 YSYEKL, per germline. The CDR3 bases are TGCGCCAGCAGCCAAGAAGCTGCCATGAACACTGAAGCTTTCTTT. Translating it yields CASSQEAAMNTEAFF.

V is TRBV6-1 and J is TRBJ2-2, with a possible D match to TRBD1 (6 bases). The germline CDR1 and CDR2 sequences are MNHNS and SASEGT. The germline V and J ends were trimmed by 3 bases and 6 bases, with 11 bases remaining between them. The length of the CDR3 is 14 residues. This CDR3 is CASSEGAVAGELFF. CDR3 in DNA: TGTGCCAGCAGTGAGGGGGCGGTCGCCGGGGAGCTGTTTTTT.

A remark on this clonotype: This may be a read error: a much more frequent sequence differs by one nucleotide. This likely comes from a read error, as the CDR3 has no conserved phenylalanine or tryptophan at its end. The V gene is TRBV5-6, the J gene TRBJ1-4; no reliable D call. Trimming took off 0 bases at V and 0 bases at J, with 3 bases between the two ends. CDR1 and CDR2 (germline): SGHDT, YYEEEE. The CDR3 has 14 amino acids. The CDR3 protein is CASSLVATNEKLFS. In DNA, the CDR3 is TGTGCCAGCAGCTTGGTTGCAACTAATGAAAAACTGTTTTCT.

A few counts support this clonotype. The rearrangement uses TRBV24-1 and TRBJ2-7; no clear D. CDR3 size: 16 residues. V gave up 3 bases and J gave up 0 bases, with 14 bases separating them. Germline V CDR1 and CDR2: KGHDR, SFDVKD. CDR3 sequence: CATSDPASPVSYEQYF. The CDR3 DNA follows: TGTGCCACCAGTGATCCAGCGTCGCCGGTCTCCTACGAGCAGTACTTC.

This clonotype was picked up a small number of times. The rearrangement joins TRBV30 to TRBJ2-1; 10 bases line up with TRBD2. This CDR3 has 12 amino acids. J was trimmed by 15 bases and V by 2 bases; bases with no gene match: 7. The germline CDR1 and CDR2 sequences are GTSNPN and SVGIG (reference sequence). The CDR3 is CAWSRAGGPGFF. The CDR3 DNA reads as TGTGCCTGGAGTCGAGCGGGAGGGCCGGGGTTCTTC.

The chain has TRBV25-1 and TRBJ2-3; perhaps TRBD1 as D (6 bases). The length of the CDR3 is 14 residues. Germline V gene sequence: CDR1 MGHDK, CDR2 SYGVNS. Trimming took off 6 bases at V and 0 bases at J, with 10 bases between the two ends. CDR3: CASSLRGSTDTQYF. The CDR3 region has the DNA TGTGCCAGCAGCTTAAGGGGGAGCACAGATACGCAGTATTTT. The complete variable domain, with remaining parts taken from reference TRBV25-1 and TRBJ2-3, reads EADIYQTPRYLVIGTGKKITLECSQTMGHDKMYWYQQDPGMELHLIHYSYGVNSTEKGDLSSESTVSRIRTEHFPLTLESARPSHTSQYLCASSLRGSTDTQYFGPGTRLTVL.

Remarks on this clonotype: A junction boundary mismatches the germline segment, possibly from a read error. This chain joins TRBV7-2 and TRBJ2-7; 7 bases agree with TRBD2. The CDR3 extends over 13 amino acids. The V gene's germline CDR1 is SGHTA and CDR2 FQGNSA. This chain's CDR3 is CVSSLGGFYEQYF. Here the CDR3 DNA reads TGTGTCAGCAGCTTGGGGGGGTTCTACGAGCAGTACTTC. The entire variable domain, with the rest obtained from reference TRBV7-2 and TRBJ2-7, is as follows: GAGVSQSPSNKVTEKGKDVELRCDPISGHTALYWYRQSLGQGLEFLIYFQGNSAPDKSGLPSDRFSAERTGGSVSTLTIQRTQQEDSAVYLCVSSLGGFYEQYFGPGTRLTVT.

Only a few counts were recorded for this clonotype. Germline and junction disagree at one end, which may indicate a read error. The chain combines TRBV7-7 with TRBJ2-1; 11 bases map to TRBD2. This CDR3 spans 13 amino acids. Germline V lookup: CDR1 SSHAT, CDR2 FNYEAQ (reference sequence). CDR3 DNA sequence: TGTGCTAGCAGCTTAGGACTAGCGGGTGAGCAGTTCTTC. It encodes CASSLGLAGEQFF.

The sample holds a few counts of this clonotype. The chain recombines TRBV10-3 with TRBJ2-3; 9 bases map to TRBD2. V dropped 3 bases and J dropped 4; count of bases not matched to a gene: 2. This CDR3 spans 14 amino acids. The germline gives CDR1 ENHRY, CDR2 SYGVKD. In DNA form, the CDR3 reads TGTGCCATCAGTGAAGGCGGGGGGGCAGATACGCAGTATTTT. Translation: CAISEGGGADTQYF.

The chain carries TRBV7-2 and TRBJ2-2; D is unclear. Trimming removed 5 bases from V and 6 bases from J, with 7 bases in between. There are 12 residues in the CDR3. Germline V gives CDR1 SGHTA, CDR2 FQGNSA. This chain's CDR3 is CASSPKPGELFF. Here the CDR3 DNA reads TGTGCCAGCAGCCCGAAACCCGGGGAGCTGTTTTTT. Full variable domain (outside the CDR3, taken from reference TRBV7-2 and TRBJ2-2): GAGVSQSPSNKVTEKGKDVELRCDPISGHTALYWYRQSLGQGLEFLIYFQGNSAPDKSGLPSDRFSAERTGGSVSTLTIQRTQQEDSAVYLCASSPKPGELFFGEGSRLTVL.

The chain carries TRBV29-1 and TRBJ1-1; 7 bases align to TRBD1. With 6 bases clipped from V and 2 bases from J, the junction kept 6 bases outside the gene matches. CDR3 length equals 13 residues. Germline V gene sequence: CDR1 SQVTM, CDR2 ANQGSEA. The CDR3, as DNA: TGCAGCGTCCGGGGACAGAAAAACACTGAAGCTTTCTTT. Its protein product is CSVRGQKNTEAFF.

This clonotype was recorded many times. The gene calls are TRBV10-3 and TRBJ2-7; 9 bases fit TRBD1. Germline V gives CDR1 ENHRY, CDR2 SYGVKD. There are 14 residues in the CDR3. The ends lost 8 bases at V and 3 bases at J; junction bases unmatched: 8. The CDR3 nucleotides are TGTGCCATCTCCTCCTGGGGACAGGGCTACGAGCAGTACTTC. Translated, it gives CAISSWGQGYEQYF.

This clonotype was picked up many times. The CDR3 DNA reads TGCAGTGCTAGCCCTAAGCAGGGAAGGGAGACCCAGTACTTC. As protein: CSASPKQGRETQYF. The chain is built from TRBV20-1 and TRBJ2-5; possible D gene TRBD1, 5 bases. V was cut by 3 bases and J by 5 bases, with 16 bases left in between. The CDR3 spans 14 residues. Germline V gene lookup returns CDR1 DFQATT and CDR2 SNEGSKA (reference sequence).

The CDR3 DNA is TGTGCCAGCAGGGGACAGGGACCCCAGTACTTC. This encodes CASRGQGPQYF. The rearrangement links TRBV2 to TRBJ2-5; 9 bases agree with TRBD1. In germline, CDR1 is SNHLY, CDR2 FYNNEI. This CDR3 contains 11 residues. Trimming removed 6 bases from V and 9 bases from J; junction bases left unmatched: 2. The whole variable domain, filled in from reference TRBV2 and TRBJ2-5, reads EPEVTQTPSHQVTQMGQEVILRCVPISNHLYFYWYRQILGQKVEFLVSFYNNEISEKSEIFDDQFSVERPDGSNFTLKIRSTKLEDSAMYFCASRGQGPQYFGPGTRLLVL.

V is TRBV5-1 and J is TRBJ1-3; 9 bases match TRBD1. The CDR3 runs 15 residues. V gave up 1 base and J gave up 4 bases; unmatched junction bases: 3. The germline CDR1 and CDR2 sequences are SGHRS and YFSETQ. The CDR3 DNA sequence: TGCGCCAGCAGCTTGTATACAGGGGGCGGAAACACCATATATTTT. As protein: CASSLYTGGGNTIYF. Supplemented by reference TRBV5-1 and TRBJ1-3, the full variable domain reads KAGVTQTPRYLIKTRGQQVTLSCSPISGHRSVSWYQQTPGQGLQFLFEYFSETQRNKGNFPGRFSGRQFSNSRSEMNVSTLELGDSALYLCASSLYTGGGNTIYFGEGSWLTVV.

The chain joins TRBV6-5 to TRBJ1-2, with a weak D call TRBD1 (5 bases). The CDR3 consists of 13 residues. CDR1 and CDR2 (germline): MNHEY, SVGAGI. With 0 bases removed from V and 8 bases from J, the gap between germline ends came to 10 bases. The CDR3: CASSYSGRDGYTF. The DNA for the CDR3 is TGTGCCAGCAGTTACTCTGGACGGGACGGCTACACCTTC.

This clonotype appeared many times. Relative to the germline gene, one junction end is altered; a read error may explain this. This chain uses TRBV10-3 with TRBJ1-1, with 7 bases aligning to TRBD1. This CDR3 is 16 amino acids long. The V gene's germline CDR1 is ENHRY and CDR2 SYGVKD. The CDR3 nucleotides read TGTGCCAGCAGTCCCGAGAGGGGGCAAGGAAGGACTGAAGCTTTCTTT. This translates into CASSPERGQGRTEAFF.

This clonotype was found many times. This sequence joins TRBV12-3 or TRBV12-4 and TRBJ2-5; TRBD1 is a possible D gene (6 bases). The CDR3 contains 12 residues. The V gene lost 8 bases and the J gene lost 4 bases, with 11 bases spanning the gap. This chain's CDR3 is CASEGDGETQYF. DNA for the CDR3: TGTGCCAGCGAGGGGGACGGAGAGACCCAGTACTTC.